Described below is a single TCR beta chain sequence and its context. Profiling relied on immunoSEQ multiplex PCR, and the TCRdb table lists in-frame clones only, not all of them. The sample holds 150,000 or so clones, around 90% seen once. These data are taken from a study of blood T cell repertoires in COVID-19. For the study at large: T cells, B-cell-depleted T cells, or PBMCs supplied cDNA or gDNA.

Germline assignment: CDR1 SGHTA and CDR2 FQGNSA. CDR3 size: 13 residues. V was trimmed by 6 bases and J by 4 bases, leaving 12 bases between them. Sequenced: peripheral blood. The chain carries TRBV7-2 and TRBJ1-2; maybe TRBD1 (6 bases). The receptor was derived from a woman aged 55 to 70 with acute or convalescent COVID-19. CDR3 nucleotides: TGTGCCAGCAGTCTAGACAGGTCCTATGGCTACACCTTC. Protein product: CASSLDRSYGYTF.